These 19 T cell receptor beta chains came from one sample sequenced in a study of cytomegalovirus exposure and HLA in healthy donors. The PCR contained 60 Vbeta and 13 Jbeta primers. Method: immunoSEQ multiplex PCR; TCRdb's copy keeps in-frame clones and lacks some. The sample holds some 54,000 clones; 70% to 90% are singletons and the top ten take nearly 6%. The sequenced material came from PBMCs. These receptors all stem from a male donor in good health and CMV-seronegative.

The V call is TRBV12-1, the J call TRBJ1-5; the table's D call, TRBD1, was not checked against the DNA. TRBV12-1 is noted as a pseudogene. The CDR3 contains 13 residues. The CDR3, as DNA: TGTGCCAGCAGCTTCCGCCAGTATCAGCCCCAGCATTTT. Its protein product is CASSFRQYQPQHF.

V gene TRBV11-2 combines with J gene TRBJ2-2; D is perhaps TRBD2 (6 bases). Trimming left V 4 bases short and J 6 bases short, with 9 bases between. There are 13 residues in the CDR3. Germline V gives CDR1 SGHAT, CDR2 FQNNGV. This chain's CDR3 is CASSSAGSGELFF. The CDR3 nucleotides are TGTGCCAGCAGCTCCGCGGGGTCCGGGGAGCTGTTTTTT.

This clone has a handful of counts. The chain joins TRBV6-6 to TRBJ2-3; D perhaps matches TRBD1 (6 bases). The CDR3 length is 14 residues. Trimming removed 2 bases from V and 2 bases from J, with 8 bases in between. The V gene's germline CDR1 is MNHNY and CDR2 SVGAGI (reference sequence). The CDR3 DNA is TGTGCCAGCAGTTACCAGGGGCACACAGATACGCAGTATTTT. Translating it yields CASSYQGHTDTQYF.

The chain couples TRBV2 to TRBJ1-2; D is unresolved. V lost 5 bases, J lost 5 bases, and 15 bases lay in between. Germline CDR1 SNHLY, CDR2 FYNNEI. This CDR3 contains 14 residues. Written as DNA, the CDR3 is TGTGCCAGCAGTAACGAGGGAAGGGATTATGGCTACACCTTC. Translation: CASSNEGRDYGYTF.

This clone was recorded once. The rearrangement joins TRBV4-2 to TRBJ1-1; TRBD1 aligns across 7 bases. Per the germline V gene, CDR1 is LGHNA and CDR2 is YNFKEQ. Trimming cost V 4 bases and J 0 bases; bases outside gene matches: 2. This CDR3 spans 14 amino acids. CDR3 in DNA: TGTGCCAGCAGCCGAGACAGGGTGAACACTGAAGCTTTCTTT. Its protein product is CASSRDRVNTEAFF.

The rearrangement joins TRBV30 to TRBJ2-5; possibly TRBD2 for D (6 bases). V lost 5 bases and J lost 5, with 15 bases in between. The CDR3 is 13 amino acids. Germline CDR1 reads GTSNPN; CDR2 reads SVGIG (reference sequence). CDR3 sequence (DNA): TGTGCCTGGGTCTTTAAGGGAGGCGAGACCCAGTACTTC. This codes for CAWVFKGGETQYF.

V gene TRBV9 combines with J gene TRBJ1-4, with 11 nucleotides matching TRBD1. V dropped 4 bases and J dropped 6; count of bases not matched to a gene: 5. The CDR3 loop spans 15 amino acids. Germline V gives CDR1 SGDLS, CDR2 YYNGEE. CDR3 sequence: CASSSRDRGDEKLFF. As DNA, the CDR3 is TGTGCCAGCAGCTCCAGGGACAGGGGGGATGAAAAACTGTTTTTT.

This rearrangement joins TRBV5-1 to TRBJ2-6, with D possibly being TRBD2 (5 bases). Germline loops: CDR1 SGHRS, CDR2 YFSETQ. Trimming shortened V by 4 bases and J by 0 bases, and 8 bases separated the two germline ends. The CDR3 is made up of 15 amino acids. In DNA, the CDR3 is TGCGCCAGCAGCCCCGAGGGCTCTGGGGCCAACGTCCTGACTTTC. Its translation: CASSPEGSGANVLTF.

The gene calls are TRBV30 and TRBJ1-2; no clear D. V lost 0 bases and J 7 bases, leaving 9 bases between the germline ends. Germline V gene data show CDR1 as GTSNPN and CDR2 as SVGIG (reference sequence). The CDR3 covers 12 residues. The CDR3 region is CAWSVYSPGYTF. The DNA for the CDR3 is TGTGCCTGGAGTGTGTACAGCCCTGGCTACACCTTC.

The V and J genes are TRBV27 and TRBJ1-4, with TRBD1 matching over 7 bases. The ends lost 4 bases at V and 10 bases at J; junction bases unmatched: 12. CDR3 length equals 15 residues. Germline CDR1 and CDR2: MNHEY and SMNVEV (reference sequence). CDR3 nucleotides: TGTGCCAGCAGTTCCCGACAGGGAGGAATATTAAAACTGTTTTTT. Amino acids: CASSSRQGGILKLFF.

The chain uses TRBV2 and TRBJ2-1; the match to TRBD2 covers 15 bases. CDR1 and CDR2 (germline): SNHLY, FYNNEI. Trimming cost V 4 bases and J 0 bases; bases outside gene matches: 4. CDR3 length: 18 residues. Here the CDR3 DNA reads TGTGCCAGCAGTGGGTGGACTAGCGGGAGGGACTCCTACAATGAGCAGTTCTTC. Translated: CASSGWTSGRDSYNEQFF. The whole variable domain, remainder taken from reference TRBV2 and TRBJ2-1, is EPEVTQTPSHQVTQMGQEVILRCVPISNHLYFYWYRQILGQKVEFLVSFYNNEISEKSEIFDDQFSVERPDGSNFTLKIRSTKLEDSAMYFCASSGWTSGRDSYNEQFFGPGTRLTVL.

The chain links TRBV6-4 to TRBJ1-6; weak D call: TRBD1 (5 bases). CDR1 is MRHNA, CDR2 SNTAGT, per germline. The CDR3 extends over 13 amino acids. The V and J ends lost 3 bases and 9 bases respectively, with 9 bases between them. The CDR3 loop reads CASSEHRLSPLHF. CDR3 DNA: TGTGCCAGCAGTGAACACAGGCTTTCACCCCTCCACTTT.

V usage is TRBV4-3 and J usage is TRBJ2-2; a possible D gene is TRBD1 (6 bases). CDR1 LGHNA and CDR2 YSLEER come from the germline V gene. This CDR3 comprises 17 residues. The germline V and J ends were trimmed by 0 bases and 7 bases, with 18 bases remaining between them. The CDR3 is CASSQDLQGFSGGELFF. CDR3 nucleotides: TGCGCCAGCAGCCAAGATTTGCAGGGGTTTAGTGGCGGGGAGCTGTTTTTT.

This clone was detected once. The chain uses TRBV6-1 and TRBJ1-5; D ambiguous. The CDR3 is made up of 12 amino acids. Looked up from germline, CDR1 is MNHNS and CDR2 is SASEGT. V was trimmed by 6 bases and J by 7 bases, leaving 10 bases between them. CDR3 loop: CASRDPGQPQHF. CDR3 DNA: TGTGCCAGCAGGGATCCAGGACAGCCCCAGCATTTT.

This clone has a single count. V gene TRBV4-1 combines with J gene TRBJ2-5; TRBD1 matches 9 bases. The J call is uncertain, as TRBJ2-7 better fits the DNA end. The CDR3 has 16 residues. Germline V gene data show CDR1 as MGHRA and CDR2 as YSYEKL. The CDR3 DNA follows: TGCGCCAGCAGCCGGGAATGGGGGACAGGGAACTACGAGCAGTACTTC. Translation gives CASSREWGTGNYEQYF.

CDR3 amino acids: CASTFNTGAGGAFF. In DNA form, the CDR3 reads TGTGCCAGCACCTTTAATACAGGGGCGGGGGGAGCTTTCTTT. This chain connects TRBV7-2 to TRBJ1-1, with 7 bases that match TRBD1. The V and J ends lost 7 bases and 10 bases, in that order; junction bases with no gene match: 15. Germline assignment: CDR1 SGHTA and CDR2 FQGNSA. This CDR3 comprises 14 residues.

Remarks on this clone: One junction end disagrees with the germline gene, perhaps due to a read error. This chain connects TRBV7-9 to TRBJ1-2; D gene unclear. The germline gives CDR1 SEHNR, CDR2 FQNEAQ (reference sequence). CDR3 length: 13 amino acids. This chain's CDR3 is CSSSLDPAEGYTF. CDR3 bases: TGTTCCAGCAGCCTTGACCCCGCGGAGGGCTACACCTTC.

CDR3 region: CASSTLGGLVTLTDTQYF. CDR3 bases: TGCGCCAGCAGCACTCTAGGAGGATTAGTTACACTCACAGATACGCAGTATTTT. The chain employs TRBV5-1 and TRBJ2-3, with D tentatively TRBD2 (5 bases). The CDR3 totals 18 residues. CDR1 and CDR2 (germline): SGHRS, YFSETQ. V was pared by 4 bases and J by 2 bases, with 23 bases between.

The chain's CDR3 is CASSEGMGSGNQPQHF. The CDR3 DNA follows: TGTGCCAGCAGTGAAGGGATGGGGAGCGGCAATCAGCCCCAGCATTTT. This rearrangement joins TRBV2 to TRBJ1-5, with D uncertain. The length of the CDR3 is 16 residues. V was shortened by 1 base and J by 2 bases, with 12 bases between the two germline ends. Germline CDR1 SNHLY, CDR2 FYNNEI.